Listed below are T cell receptor beta chains from one sample, sequenced in a study of a mutant IDH1 vaccine in newly diagnosed glioma. Their target antigens are unknown. Some clones are missing from TCRdb's copy, which holds only in-frame ones; the method was immunoSEQ multiplex PCR. The sample gives tens of thousands of clones, approximately 80% of which show up once; 8.5% to 9.5% is in the top ten. The sequencing used PBMCs, collected from a glioma patient whose treatment included an IDH1 peptide vaccine. These receptors were obtained from a woman aged 18-29 years with glioma. The CDR3 runs from the conserved cysteine through the conserved F or W. D genes are given only for firm matches. Clone size is shown for a subset of rows, as once, few, many or a class of expanded clone.

- TRBJ1-1 TRBV6-6 - TGTGCCACCAAGGACGATACGAACGTTAAAGCTTTCTTT CATKDDTNVKAFF
once TRBJ1-6 TRBV11-2 TRBD1 TGTGCCAGCAGCTCCGGACAGGGGTGGAATTCACCCCTCCACTTT CASSSGQGWNSPLHF
- TRBJ2-1 TRBV11-3 TRBD1 TGTGCCAGCAGCTTAGGGACAGGAGAGTACAATGAGCAGTTCTTC CASSLGTGEYNEQFF
once TRBJ2-2 TRBV4-3 TRBD1 TGCGCCAGCAGAAGGGGGACAGGGGGGAACACCGGGGAGCTGTTTTTT CASRRGTGGNTGELFF
- TRBJ2-5 TRBV5-1 - TGCGCCAGCAGCTTGGTAGGAGGTTTTGAGGGGGAGACCCAGTACTTC CASSLVGGFEGETQYF
- TRBJ1-3 TRBV13 - TGTGCCAGCAGCATCCAAACACGGATGGACCGAGACTCTGGAAACACCATATATTTT CASSIQTRMDRDSGNTIYF
few TRBJ1-1 TRBV7-9 TRBD1 TGTGCCAGCAGCTTAGATCCAGGGGGAAGTACTGAAGCTTTCTTT CASSLDPGGSTEAFF
- TRBJ2-5 TRBV28 - TGTGCCAGCGGACAGCAAGAGACCCAGTACTTC CASGQQETQYF
few TRBJ2-7 TRBV19 - TGTGCCAGTAGTATGAGTCTGGCATCCTACGAGCAGTACTTC CASSMSLASYEQYF
- TRBJ2-7 TRBV6-6 - TGTGCCAGCAGGATGGGAGGCTCCTACGAGCAGTACTTC CASRMGGSYEQYF
- TRBJ1-2 TRBV9 TRBD1 TGTGCCAGCAGCGTAATGCAGGGGGGAACGGAAGGCTACACCTTC CASSVMQGGTEGYTF
few TRBJ2-5 TRBV4-3 TRBD1 TGCGCCAGCAGCCAAGGACAGGGGGAGGGTGTGGAGACCCAGTACTTC CASSQGQGEGVETQYF
- TRBJ1-1 TRBV14 TRBD1 TGTGCCAGCAGCCAAGTGACAGGGTTCACTGAAGCTTTCTTT CASSQVTGFTEAFF
- TRBJ2-7 TRBV2 - TGTGCCAGCACATCGGGACGGCGAGGTGGGTCCGAGCAGTACTTC CASTSGRRGGSEQYF
- TRBJ2-1 TRBV19 TRBD2 TGTGCCAGTAGTAAGACTAGCGGGGACTACAATGAGCAGTTCTTC CASSKTSGDYNEQFF
- TRBJ2-1 TRBV2 TRBD1 TGTGCCAGCAACGATGGACAGGGGGCGAACAATGAGCAGTTCTTC CASNDGQGANNEQFF
- TRBJ1-5 TRBV5-1 - TGCGCCAGCAGCTTGGGATCAGGGGGCAATCAGCCCCAGCATTTT CASSLGSGGNQPQHF
- TRBJ1-6 TRBV6-1 - TGTGCCGCGAGGACAGCAACGGATAATTCACCCCTCCACTTT CAARTATDNSPLHF
once TRBJ2-1 TRBV6-1 TRBD2 TGTGCCAGCAGTGAAGAACCACCGGGGGGACGATACAATGAGCAGTTCTTC CASSEEPPGGRYNEQFF
- TRBJ2-7 TRBV4-2 TRBD2 TGTGCCAGCAGCCCTCGACTAGCGGATACCTACGAGCAGTACTTC CASSPRLADTYEQYF
- TRBJ2-1 TRBV5-5 TRBD2 TGTGCCAGCAGCTTGTCTCTAGCGGGACCCTGGGGTGAGCAGTTCTTC CASSLSLAGPWGEQFF
- TRBJ2-2 TRBV5-4 TRBD2 TGTGCCAGCAGCCCCGGAGGAGTAGCGGGGGGGCGGGGGGAGCTGTTTTTT CASSPGGVAGGRGELFF
- TRBJ1-5 TRBV19 TRBD1 TGTGCCAGTAGTATAGGGACAGGGAGCGGCCGGCAGCCCCAGCATTTT CASSIGTGSGRQPQHF
once TRBJ2-1 TRBV27 - TGTGCCAGCAGTTTAAGGACGCTGGCTTCCTCCTACAATGAGCAGTTCTTC CASSLRTLASSYNEQFF
- TRBJ1-5 TRBV11-3 - TGTGCCAGCAGCTTAGTTCCTCGAAACCGGGACCTAATACCCGGTCAGCCCCAGCATTTT CASSLVPRNRDLIPGQPQHF
few TRBJ1-4 TRBV19 - TGTGCCAGTAAAGTTGCAACTAATGAAAAACTGTTTTTT CASKVATNEKLFF
- TRBJ2-3 TRBV14 TRBD2 TGTGCCAGCAGCTACGGGGGGGCGCTCACAGATACGCAGTATTTT CASSYGGALTDTQYF
once TRBJ1-2 TRBV4-1 TRBD1 TGCGCCAGCAGCGCCCAGACAGGGGTCACCTATGGCTACACCTTC CASSAQTGVTYGYTF
- TRBJ1-6 TRBV6-5 - TGTGCCAGCCACAGGGAAAGTAATTCACCCCTCCACTTT CASHRESNSPLHF
- TRBJ1-4 TRBV2 - TGTGCCAGCAATCATAAATGGGGGAATGAAAAACTGTTTTTT CASNHKWGNEKLFF
- TRBJ1-1 TRBV19 - TGTGCCAGTAAGGTTGGGGGTCGTGGCAGGGAAGCTTTCTTT CASKVGGRGREAFF
once TRBJ2-7 TRBV9 TRBD1 TGTGCCAGCAGCGGAGACAGGGGCTACGAGCAGTACTTC CASSGDRGYEQYF
- TRBJ2-6 TRBV7-2 TRBD1 TGTGCCAGCAGCTTTTTGACAGGGCTCTCTGGGGCCAACGTCCTGACTTTC CASSFLTGLSGANVLTF
- TRBJ2-3 TRBV4-3 TRBD2 TGCGCCAGCAGCCAAGATCTAGCGGGAGGGCCAGATACGCAGTATTTT CASSQDLAGGPDTQYF
- TRBJ1-1 TRBV19 TRBD1 TGTGCCAGTAGTATATCCCACTCCCTGACAGGGGAAGCTTTCTTT CASSISHSLTGEAFF
- TRBJ2-7 TRBV19 - TGTGCCAGTAGTATCCGCATTACCTACGAGCAGTACTTC CASSIRITYEQYF
- TRBJ2-7 TRBV6-6 - TGTGCCAGCAGTAATCCAGGGGCGACGAGAAGGGAGCAGTACTTC CASSNPGATRREQYF
- TRBJ1-1 TRBV6-1 - TGTGCCAGCAGTGAAGGAGGGGATTTTTCAGCTTTCTTT CASSEGGDFSAFF
- TRBJ2-1 TRBV29-1 TRBD2 TGCAGCGTTGCCGGGACTAGGGCCCCTCATGAGCAGTTCTTC CSVAGTRAPHEQFF
- TRBJ2-3 TRBV18 - TGTGCCAGCTCACCATGGGCAGTGCCCCGCACAGATACGCAGTATTTT CASSPWAVPRTDTQYF
- TRBJ2-3 TRBV5-4 - TGTGCCAGCAGCTTGGTCAACAGCGGCACAGATACGCAGTATTTT CASSLVNSGTDTQYF
- TRBJ1-1 TRBV11-3 - TGTGCCAGCAGCCCGGCGTCCTACACTGAAGCTTTCTTT CASSPASYTEAFF
- TRBJ2-7 TRBV2 TRBD1 TGTGCCAGCAGTCGGACAGGGGGCGCGTCCGAGCAGTACTTC CASSRTGGASEQYF
once TRBJ2-3 TRBV5-4 TRBD2 TGTGCCAGCAGCTGGAGTGGGGGGGGGTCAGATACGCAGTATTTT CASSWSGGGSDTQYF
- TRBJ1-2 TRBV6-5 - TGTGCCAGCAGTCTAGGGGTTTTGAATGGCTACACCTTC CASSLGVLNGYTF
- TRBJ2-5 TRBV5-8 TRBD1 TGTGCCAGCAGCTTGGGACAGGGCTACCAAGAGACCCAGTACTTC CASSLGQGYQETQYF
few TRBJ2-2 TRBV27 - TGTGCCAGCACATGGGGGAACACCGGGGAGCTGTTTTTT CASTWGNTGELFF
- TRBJ2-7 TRBV7-6 - TGTGCCAGCAGCCCTAGCCCCTCCCCTCCCTACGAGCAGTACTTC CASSPSPSPPYEQYF
- TRBJ2-3 TRBV15 TRBD1 TGTGCCACCAGCAGAGACCGACAGGGGTTTCGAGATACGCAGTATTTT CATSRDRQGFRDTQYF
- TRBJ2-7 TRBV5-4 - TGTGCCAGCAGTTTCGACAGGACAGCTACCTACGAGCAGTACTTC CASSFDRTATYEQYF
- TRBJ2-3 TRBV7-2 - TGTGCCAGCAGCCTGGGGACAAGAGCAGATACGCAGTATTTT CASSLGTRADTQYF
- TRBJ2-1 TRBV7-8 - TGTGCCAGCAGCTTAGACCCCCCCCTGGGATCTAGGAGCTCCTACAATGAGCAGTTCTTC CASSLDPPLGSRSSYNEQFF
few TRBJ2-1 TRBV10-3 TRBD2 TGTGCCATCACCGACGGTGGACTAGCCGGCGGGGGTGAGCAGTTCTTC CAITDGGLAGGGEQFF
once TRBJ2-1 TRBV27 - TGTGCCAGCAGGGCGGGATCTGACTACAATGAGCAGTTCTTC CASRAGSDYNEQFF
- TRBJ1-2 TRBV2 - TGTGCCAGCAGTAACAGGGTTCTGGAGGGCTACACCTTC CASSNRVLEGYTF